This T cell receptor beta chain was profiled in a study of T cells expressing NK-cell markers. TCRdb derives one entry per CDR3 protein from the 5' RACE reads, leaving out DNA. The repertoire table contains fewer than 300,000 distinct CDR3 sequences. The V gene's germline CDR1 is ENHRY and CDR2 SYGVKD. The CDR3 consists of 12 residues. The origin of this receptor is a woman aged 18-69 years in good health. Source material: blood T cells: a sorted CD56 or NKG2C T cell subset, CD4+ or CD8+ T cells, or bulk PBMC T cells (not recorded which). J is TRBJ1-5 and V is TRBV10-3; the TCRdb D gene call, TRBD1, has no DNA to confirm it. The CDR3: CAISRDNQPQHF.